Listed below are T cell receptor beta chains from one sample, sequenced in a study. From the RT-PCR reads, TCRdb called clonotypes with MiXCR, one entry per CDR3 protein. The sample holds about 700,000 distinct CDR3 sequences, more than 13% seen once. The source material was memory CD4+ T cells from blood. The receptor set was obtained from a female donor in good health, serving as a healthy control. The CDR3 runs from the conserved cysteine through the conserved F or W. A D gene is named only where the DNA matches it firmly. Size tells how often a clone was seen (once, few, many) or the class of an expanded clone, and some rows leave it out.

TRBJ2-1 TRBD1 TRBV7-2 NA TGTGCCAGCAGCCCATTGGGGACAGGGTCCGTCAATGAGCAGTTCTTC CASSPLGTGSVNEQFF
TRBJ2-1 TRBD2 TRBV5-1 many TGCGCCAGCAGCTTCGGGTCGACTAGCGGGATCTACAATGAGCAGTTCTTC CASSFGSTSGIYNEQFF
TRBJ2-1 TRBD2 TRBV20-1 few TGCAGTGCTAGAGTAGCTAGCGGGAGGGCCTCCGGGGCCTACAATGAGCAGTTCTTC CSARVASGRASGAYNEQFF
TRBJ2-2 NA TRBV5-1 NA TGCGCCAGCAGCTCCGTCGAGGAGGGGGAGCTGTTTTTT CASSSVEEGELFF
TRBJ2-7 TRBD1 TRBV4-3 many TGCGCCAGCAGCAGGACGAACAGGGGACCCTACGAGCAGTACTTC CASSRTNRGPYEQYF
TRBJ2-1 NA TRBV15 NA TGTGCCACCAGCCAAGCGGACAATGAGCAGTTCTTC CATSQADNEQFF
TRBJ1-5 NA TRBV28 few TGTGCCAGCAGTTTATGGGGGGGAACTGAGTCGGATCAGCCCCAGCATTTT CASSLWGGTESDQPQHF
TRBJ2-3 NA TRBV28 few TGTGCCAGCAGTTTAGCCGGGAAATCAGATACGCAGTATTTT CASSLAGKSDTQYF
TRBJ1-2 NA TRBV4-3 many TGCGCCAGCAGCCAAGATGTAGGAGGGAAGTCATATGGCTACACCTTC CASSQDVGGKSYGYTF
TRBJ1-1 TRBD1 TRBV29-1 many TGCAGCGTTGAAGTCAGGGGGCGTGGGACTGAAGCTTTCTTT CSVEVRGRGTEAFF
TRBJ2-2 TRBD2 TRBV5-4 NA TGTGCCAGCAGCTCAGCGGGGGGGTCGTTAACCGGGGAGCTGTTTTTT CASSSAGGSLTGELFF
TRBJ2-7 TRBD1 TRBV28 NA TGTGCCAGCAGTCTGACAGGGGTCCGCTACGAGCAGTACTTC CASSLTGVRYEQYF
TRBJ2-5 NA TRBV4-2 NA TGTGCCAGCAGCCAAGATTGGGCGGAGACCCAGTACTTC CASSQDWAETQYF
TRBJ1-2 NA TRBV6-5 many TGTGCCAGCAGTTACTCCGGCCCCAGCTATGGCTACACCTTC CASSYSGPSYGYTF
TRBJ1-2 NA TRBV5-5 many TGTGCCAGCAGCCTCTCCTATGGAGGGAGCTATGGCTACACCTTC CASSLSYGGSYGYTF
TRBJ2-3 NA TRBV6-1 few TGTGCCAGCCTCGGCCGGACCAACACAGATACGCAGTATTTT CASLGRTNTDTQYF
TRBJ2-7 NA TRBV6-6 many TGTGCCATCGGCGGCAATCAGGAAGGGAACGAGCAGTACTTC CAIGGNQEGNEQYF
TRBJ1-5 NA TRBV7-9 NA TGTGCCAGCAGCTTAGATCGGGGGGCGCGGAATCAGCCCCAGCATTTT CASSLDRGARNQPQHF
TRBJ2-3 TRBD2 TRBV5-5 once TGTGCCAGCAGCTTGGTGTTGGGACTAGCGGTTGAAGATACGCAGTATTTT CASSLVLGLAVEDTQYF
TRBJ1-2 TRBD1 TRBV24-1 NA TGTGCCACCAGTGATTCTGGACAGGGCCAATATGGCTACACCTTC CATSDSGQGQYGYTF
TRBJ2-1 NA TRBV5-1 NA TGCGCCAGCAGCTTGGATCCGGCCACCTGGGATGAGCAGTTCTTC CASSLDPATWDEQFF
TRBJ2-7 NA TRBV5-1 NA TGCGCCAGCAGCTTGGGGTACGTGGAGCCCTACGAGCAGTACTTC CASSLGYVEPYEQYF
TRBJ1-5 NA TRBV30 NA TGTGCCTGGAGTGTCGGAAAGGGGCAGCCCCAGCATTTT CAWSVGKGQPQHF
TRBJ2-1 TRBD2 TRBV27 NA TGTGCCAGCAGTTCCCGCGGGACTACCCCTTACAATGAGCAGTTCTTC CASSSRGTTPYNEQFF
TRBJ2-7 NA TRBV6-6 many TGTGCCAGCAGTACCGGACTGTCCCGTGGAAAGCAGTACTTC CASSTGLSRGKQYF
TRBJ2-7 TRBD1 TRBV20-1 few TGCAGTGCTAGAGGCGAAACGGGACAGGTTTACGAGCAGTACTTC CSARGETGQVYEQYF
TRBJ2-1 NA TRBV6-5 few TGTGCCAGCAGTTATCGGTGGGGTGAGCAGTTCTTC CASSYRWGEQFF
TRBJ1-5 TRBD1 TRBV12-3/TRBV12-4 many TGTGCCAGCAGTTTACGGGGGACAGCGCAACATTTT CASSLRGTAQHF
TRBJ2-1 TRBD2 TRBV7-2 NA TGTGCCAGCAGCTTAGGAGGGCGGAGAGCGGGAGTCTACAATGAGCAGTTCTTC CASSLGGRRAGVYNEQFF
TRBJ2-7 TRBD2 TRBV19 few TGTGCCAGTAGTATACAGGCGTTTGTCGGTGCTAGCGGTCTGGACGAGCAGTACTTC CASSIQAFVGASGLDEQYF
TRBJ2-5 TRBD1 TRBV12-3/TRBV12-4 many TGTGCCAGCAGTCCCCAGGGGGTATGGTGGACCCAGTACTTC CASSPQGVWWTQYF
TRBJ1-5 NA TRBV21-1 few TGTGCCAGCAGCATGGGGGGGCGTGAGCCCCAGCATTTT CASSMGGREPQHF
TRBJ2-3 NA TRBV7-9 many TGTGCCAGCAGCACCTGGCCTGAGGGAGATACGCAGTATTTT CASSTWPEGDTQYF
TRBJ2-3 NA TRBV7-9 many TGTGCCAGCTCCCTGGGGGCCACAGATACGCAGTATTTT CASSLGATDTQYF
TRBJ2-6 NA TRBV24-1 many TGTGCCACCAGTGATTTTAGCTCTGGGGCCAACGTCCTGACTTTC CATSDFSSGANVLTF
TRBJ2-3 NA TRBV18 few TGTGCCAGCTCACCACCCAAGACGGGAGATACGCAGTATTTT CASSPPKTGDTQYF
TRBJ1-4 TRBD1 TRBV7-9 few TGTGCCAGCAGCCCTACCCCGGGACAGGGTCGGGAAAAACTGTTTTTT CASSPTPGQGREKLFF
TRBJ1-2 NA TRBV7-2 few TGTGCCAGCAGCTTGAGTGGACTCTATGGCTACACCTTC CASSLSGLYGYTF
TRBJ1-1 NA TRBV5-1 many TGCGCCAGCAGCGAGGGGACCTTCTCTGAAGCTTTCTTT CASSEGTFSEAFF
TRBJ1-6 NA TRBV7-2 NA TGTGCCAGCAGCCCACCGGGGGGTATCGGTTCACCCCTCCACTTT CASSPPGGIGSPLHF
TRBJ2-1 TRBD1 TRBV7-3 NA TGTGCCAGCAGCTTAAAGGGCAGGGGGACCTACAATGAGCAGTTCTTC CASSLKGRGTYNEQFF
TRBJ2-7 NA TRBV3-1 NA TGTGCCAGCAGCCAAGAAGGCCGCGAGCAGTACTTC CASSQEGREQYF
TRBJ2-7 NA TRBV11-2 NA TGTGCCAGCAGCTTTGGACTAACCACCTACGAGCAGTACTTC CASSFGLTTYEQYF
TRBJ1-5 NA TRBV24-1 few TGTGCCACCAGTGATTTGAACAGGGATCAGCCCCAGCATTTT CATSDLNRDQPQHF
TRBJ2-7 NA TRBV12-3/TRBV12-4 few TGTGCCAGCAGCCTACCCCAGGAGGGGGTCGGCGAGCAGTACTTC CASSLPQEGVGEQYF
TRBJ1-6 NA TRBV11-2 NA TGTGCCAGCAGCTCCCGACAGCTCGCCGGGAATTCACCCCTCCACTTT CASSSRQLAGNSPLHF
TRBJ2-7 TRBD1 TRBV20-1 NA TGCAGTGCAAACGGGGACAGGGAACTCTACGAGCAGTACTTC CSANGDRELYEQYF
TRBJ1-2 NA TRBV12-3/TRBV12-4 many TGTGCCAGCAGTGCCCAGGCATTACCCCCTGATGGCTACACCTTC CASSAQALPPDGYTF
TRBJ1-2 NA TRBV5-1 NA TGCGCCAGCAGCCCCGACGGATTGGGGGCCAACTATGGCTACACCTTC CASSPDGLGANYGYTF
TRBJ2-1 TRBD2 TRBV7-2 NA TGTGCCAGCAGCTTAACGTTGGCGGGGGGGCTCCGTGAGCAGTTCTTC CASSLTLAGGLREQFF
TRBJ2-7 NA TRBV6-6 many TGTGCCAGCAGTTACCCGGGACGGTTCTCCTACGAGCAGTACTTC CASSYPGRFSYEQYF
TRBJ1-2 NA TRBV28 few TGTGCCAGCAGCCCGCTACGACGGCGCAGTGACTATGGCTACACCTTC CASSPLRRRSDYGYTF
TRBJ1-3 NA TRBV30 NA TGTGCCTGGACCCTAAAGAGTTCTGGAAACACCATATATTTT CAWTLKSSGNTIYF
TRBJ1-1 TRBD1 TRBV12-3/TRBV12-4 NA TGTGCCAGCAGTCTCTGGCGGTCAGGGGGATCAGAAGCTTTCTTT CASSLWRSGGSEAFF
TRBJ2-5 TRBD1 TRBV28 few TGTGCCAGCATCCATTCAGGGGGCTATGGGCAAGAGACCCAGTACTTC CASIHSGGYGQETQYF
TRBJ2-7 TRBD2 TRBV11-2 NA TGTGCCAGCAGTTTAGGTGAACTAGCGGGGCTCGAGCAGTACTTC CASSLGELAGLEQYF
TRBJ2-1 TRBD2 TRBV4-3 many TGCGCCAGCAGCCGACGGACTAGCGGGGTGTACAATGAGCAGTTCTTC CASSRRTSGVYNEQFF